One and the same sample provided the 20 T cell receptor beta chains below, sequenced in a study of blood T cell repertoires in COVID-19. The repertoire was sequenced with immunoSEQ multiplex PCR; TCRdb's copy has only in-frame clones and lacks some. Among tens of thousands of clones, around 81% were seen once, and the ten largest hold under 7%. Sequencing was carried out using peripheral blood. The origin of the receptors is a man in his fifties with active COVID-19.

This rearrangement joins TRBV13 to TRBJ2-1; 13 bases match TRBD2. The CDR3 totals 15 residues. Trimming at V came to 5 bases and at J to 4 bases, leaving 2 bases not matched to a gene. Germline values: CDR1 PRHDT, CDR2 FYEKMQ (reference sequence). Written as DNA, the CDR3 is TGTGCCAGCAGCCCGGGACTAGCGGGGTACAATGAGCAGTTCTTC. It is translated as CASSPGLAGYNEQFF.

The chain joins TRBV5-1 to TRBJ1-4; 8 positions match TRBD1. J gave up 7 bases and V 0 bases, and 8 bases lay outside the gene matches. The CDR3 is 16 residues long. In germline, CDR1 is SGHRS, CDR2 YFSETQ. Here the CDR3 DNA reads TGCGCCAGCAGCTTGGTAGGTGCAGGGGGCACTGAAAAACTGTTTTTT. It codes for CASSLVGAGGTEKLFF.

This clone is medium-sized. This chain uses TRBV11-2 with TRBJ2-1; D is uncertain. The CDR3 contains 13 residues. Per germline, CDR1 SGHAT and CDR2 FQNNGV. Trimming cost V 3 bases and J 9 bases, with 12 bases left between them. The CDR3 nucleotides read TGTGCCAGCAGCTTGGTTCGGGTCCCTGAGCAGTTCTTC. Its translation: CASSLVRVPEQFF.

The V and J genes are TRBV5-6 and TRBJ2-2; 10 bases are shared with TRBD2. Looked up from germline, CDR1 is SGHDT and CDR2 is YYEEEE. After removal of 4 bases from V and 3 bases from J, the junction contained 9 bases not matched to a gene. CDR3 length: 17 amino acids. The CDR3 coding sequence is TGTGCCAGCAGCCTCCTCGGGACTAGCGAATACACCGGGGAGCTGTTTTTT. It encodes CASSLLGTSEYTGELFF.

V usage is TRBV27 and J usage is TRBJ2-3; 10 bases align to TRBD2. With V trimmed by 1 base and J by 4 bases, 8 bases remained unmatched. The germline V gene encodes CDR1 MNHEY and CDR2 SMNVEV (reference sequence). The CDR3 has 17 amino acids. The chain's CDR3 is CASSLYRLAGVADTQYF. CDR3 bases: TGTGCCAGCAGTTTATATCGGCTAGCGGGAGTGGCAGATACGCAGTATTTT.

Only a few counts were recorded for this clone. The chain employs TRBV6-2 or TRBV6-3 and TRBJ2-3; no clear D gene. The CDR3 runs 14 residues. V was pared by 2 bases and J by 4 bases, with 10 bases between. Looked up from germline, CDR1 is MNHEY and CDR2 is SVGEGT. CDR3 protein: CASSYASSSDTQYF. As DNA, the CDR3 is TGTGCCAGCAGTTACGCTAGTAGCTCAGATACGCAGTATTTT.

The chain couples TRBV12-3 or TRBV12-4 to TRBJ2-5; D might be TRBD2 (5 bases). V was clipped by 4 bases and J by 5 bases, with 8 bases between them. This CDR3 comprises 12 residues. In DNA, the CDR3 is TGTGCCAGCAGTTCACGCGGGGAGACCCAGTACTTC. This translates into CASSSRGETQYF.

V gene TRBV7-9 combines with J gene TRBJ1-3, with D unclear. This CDR3 has 12 amino acids. V lost 5 bases to trimming and J lost 0 bases, with 2 bases between them. Germline V CDR1 and CDR2: SEHNR, FQNEAQ (reference sequence). Here the CDR3 reads CASSLSGNTIYF. The CDR3 coding sequence is TGTGCCAGCAGCCTCTCTGGAAACACCATATATTTT.

The chain combines TRBV20-1 with TRBJ2-5; 12 nucleotides match TRBD2. The germline gives CDR1 DFQATT, CDR2 SNEGSKA (reference sequence). There are 16 residues in the CDR3. The V gene end was trimmed by 3 bases and the J gene end by 5 bases; junction bases not matched to a gene: 10. For the CDR3, the DNA is TGCAGTGCTAGTGCTAATCCGGGACTAGCGGGCGAGACCCAGTACTTC. This translates into CSASANPGLAGETQYF.

This chain connects TRBV7-2 to TRBJ1-3, with D unclear. The CDR3 has 13 residues. Germline-derived CDR1 and CDR2 are SGHTA and FQGNSA. Trimming took off 7 bases at V and 0 bases at J, with 7 bases between the two ends. CDR3 nucleotides: TGTGCCAGCACCCCCTTCTCTGGAAACACCATATATTTT. Translated, it gives CASTPFSGNTIYF.

This chain joins TRBV9 and TRBJ1-6, with no clear D. The germline V gene encodes CDR1 SGDLS and CDR2 YYNGEE. The ends were cut back, 0 bases at V and 5 bases at J, with 6 bases in the middle. This CDR3 contains 14 residues. CDR3 in amino acids: CASSVAGDNSPLHF. CDR3 bases: TGTGCCAGCAGCGTAGCGGGAGATAATTCACCCCTCCACTTT. Together with reference TRBV9 and TRBJ1-6, the CDR3 gives the full variable domain: DSGVTQTPKHLITATGQRVTLRCSPRSGDLSVYWYQQSLDQGLQFLIQYYNGEERAKGNILERFSAQQFPDLHSELNLSSLELGDSALYFCASSVAGDNSPLHFGNGTRLTVT.

In its sample, this clone was seen a few times. As DNA, the CDR3 is TGTGCCAGCAGTTCCGGGGATCAGCCCCAGCATTTT. It translates to CASSSGDQPQHF. The rearrangement links TRBV6-2 or TRBV6-3 to TRBJ1-5; D is uncertain. V was cut by 4 bases and J by 5 bases, with 6 bases left in between. Germline lookup yields CDR1 MNHEY and CDR2 SVGEGT. The CDR3 has 12 residues.

This CDR3 reads CASSALGTSGIYNEQFF. The CDR3, as DNA: TGTGCCAGCAGCGCCCTCGGGACTAGCGGGATCTACAATGAGCAGTTCTTC. The chain is built from TRBV9 and TRBJ2-1, with TRBD2 matching 13 bases. The germline gives CDR1 SGDLS, CDR2 YYNGEE. Trimming cost V 3 bases and J 3 bases; bases outside gene matches: 6. The CDR3 covers 17 residues.

The chain couples TRBV6-8 to TRBJ2-7; 12 nucleotides match TRBD2. Germline loops: CDR1 MNHGY, CDR2 SAAAGT. The V gene end was trimmed by 6 bases and the J gene end by 3 bases; junction bases not matched to a gene: 0. This CDR3 has 13 residues. Written as DNA, the CDR3 is TGTGCCAGCAGGACTAGCGGGAGCTACGAGCAGTACTTC. It translates to CASRTSGSYEQYF.

This rearrangement joins TRBV6-4 to TRBJ1-5, with TRBD1 identical over 7 bases. With V trimmed by 6 bases and J by 0 bases, 11 bases remained unmatched. Germline V lookup: CDR1 MRHNA, CDR2 SNTAGT. There are 17 residues in the CDR3. CDR3 in amino acids: CASRPLGQPNSNQPQHF. In nucleotides, the CDR3 is TGTGCCAGCAGGCCATTGGGACAGCCAAATAGCAATCAGCCCCAGCATTTT.

The chain links TRBV4-1 to TRBJ1-2; maybe TRBD1 (6 bases). CDR1 is MGHRA and CDR2 is YSYEKL in the germline V gene. The V gene lost 9 bases and the J gene lost 7 bases, with 21 bases spanning the gap. CDR3 length: 14 amino acids. The CDR3 protein is CASKSEQGFGGYTF. The CDR3 nucleotides read TGCGCCAGTAAAAGTGAACAGGGTTTCGGTGGCTACACCTTC.

This chain connects TRBV9 to TRBJ2-1; maybe TRBD2 (6 bases). This CDR3 comprises 17 residues. Germline-derived CDR1 and CDR2 are SGDLS and YYNGEE. Trimming pared 6 bases from V and 3 bases from J, leaving 22 bases between. The CDR3 spells CASTTGGGTEFYNEQFF. The CDR3 bases are TGTGCCAGCACCACAGGAGGCGGGACTGAGTTCTACAATGAGCAGTTCTTC.

The V call is TRBV30, the J call TRBJ2-1, with 10 bases lining up with TRBD2. Germline V CDR1 and CDR2: GTSNPN, SVGIG (reference sequence). The CDR3 spans 15 residues. The ends lost 5 bases at V and 6 bases at J; junction bases unmatched: 10. CDR3 protein: CAWGRGLAGVNEQFF. DNA for the CDR3: TGTGCCTGGGGACGCGGGCTAGCGGGAGTCAATGAGCAGTTCTTC.

V is TRBV9 and J is TRBJ1-2; D perhaps matches TRBD1 (6 bases). CDR1 is SGDLS, CDR2 YYNGEE, per germline. The ends were cut back, 4 bases at V and 3 bases at J, with 19 bases in the middle. This CDR3 contains 16 residues. This CDR3 reads CASSPSGGAWDYGYTF. CDR3 in DNA: TGTGCCAGCAGCCCCTCTGGGGGGGCCTGGGACTATGGCTACACCTTC.

The chain carries TRBV5-1 and TRBJ2-7, with 9 bases that match TRBD2. Losses at the gene ends were 3 bases for V and 3 bases for J; bases not matched to a gene: 7. CDR1 is SGHRS, CDR2 YFSETQ, per germline. CDR3 length equals 15 residues. Here the CDR3 DNA reads TGCGCCAGCAGCTACTGGACTAGCGAGGACTACGAGCAGTACTTC. Encoded protein: CASSYWTSEDYEQYF.